This T cell receptor (beta chain) comes out of a study of cytomegalovirus exposure and HLA in healthy donors. 13 Jbeta primers and 60 Vbeta primers were used for the PCR. Repertoires were generated with immunoSEQ multiplex PCR, while TCRdb's copy carries only in-frame clones and drops some. The sample includes some 140,000 clones, roughly 75% of them seen just once. CDR1 and CDR2 from the germline V gene are KGHSH and LQKENI. V gave up 2 bases and J gave up 8 bases, with 9 bases separating them. The CDR3 covers 13 residues. Broader study findings: A few chains tied to CMV proved CMV antigen-specific in vitro. Certain indistinguishable V segments, among them TRBV6-2 and TRBV6-3, were excluded.

Remarks on this clone: No antigen is known for it.

This sequence was found in a man younger than 40 in good health. The V call is TRBV18, the J call TRBJ1-4, with D maybe TRBD1 (6 bases). The sample was PBMCs. CDR3 loop: CASSPGTGEKLFF. In DNA, the CDR3 is TGTGCCAGCTCACCAGGTACAGGGGAAAAACTGTTTTTT.